This T cell receptor (beta chain) is drawn from a study of cytomegalovirus exposure and HLA in healthy donors (dated by TCRdb to between 2016 and 2019). For the study in its entirety: In an earlier analysis of 587 of the donors, around 290 Gb of sequence data and approximately 120 million unique TCR beta sequences from 150 million to 200 million T cells were reported. To study patterns of TCR occurrence, a later analysis re-analyzed previously published TCR beta repertoires from 650 to 750 donors and added high-resolution HLA genotyping. HLA typing covered class I and class II loci at four-digit resolution. The later analysis used no new phenotypic data to find candidate immune exposures, relying instead on TCR beta sequences and their occurrence across donors. The number of donors typed differed by locus, with 629-630 for A, B, C, DRB1 and DQB1, approximately 500 for DQA1, 600 to 610 for DPA1, and roughly 450 for DPB1. The study profiled the T cell repertoires of more than 500 subjects by immunosequencing and related them to cytomegalovirus serostatus. Four to six DR-DQ haplotypes were handled as single units for association and clustering, since linkage in the cohort was strong. A later genetic analysis took genome-wide SNP genotypes for about 55% of the roughly 700 donors and used that subset as a discovery cohort. An early release that covered some 630 HLA-typed donors contained approximately 300 gigabases of sequencing data and 65 million to 100 million unique TCR sequences. The study aimed to test whether signatures of past pathogen exposure could be identified by cataloging public T cell receptors. Among the approximately 420 genotyped donors, approximately 81% belonged to the genetic ancestry cluster associated with self-reported Caucasian donors. An earlier analysis of around 580 of the donors used high-throughput TCR beta sequencing to judge whether each TCR beta V gene segment behaved as functional or pseudogenic. Along with the roughly 710-subject first cohort, a separate validation cohort of around 120 different subjects was used. Every discovery cohort repertoire had been produced on one sequencing platform. Donor age, sex, ethnicity and CMV serostatus were compiled alongside the repertoire data. High-throughput TCR immunosequencing, statistical association of individual TCRs with disease status, and machine learning were combined to predict cytomegalovirus infection status. Among around 400 genotyped donors of the cohort, an average of approximately 240,000 unique TCR beta nucleotide sequences were sequenced per donor, roughly a sixth of them non-productive. Study-level results and caveats: This cohort had only TCR beta chains sequenced, and the lack of alpha or paired-chain data limited which features could be detected. In a later analysis, HLA-associated TCR beta chains showed more clonal expansion and lower generation probabilities than non-associated chains that were equally common. Specific HLA alleles were associated with over 15,000 TCR beta sequences at a false discovery rate of 0.05 in a later analysis. A later genetic analysis associated a missense DCLRE1C variant with V-gene and J-gene trimming of TCR beta chains, and an independent cohort replicated the association. In the study, 164 TCR beta chains were listed as associated with cytomegalovirus. A further reported finding was that TCR beta sequences accurately predicted the HLA-A and HLA-B alleles for most subjects in the first cohort. Because counts were too low, roughly 17 rarely observed V segments, including chromosome 9 orphons, were left out of the earlier analysis of several hundred of the donors. Assigning TCR associations to individual alleles was difficult when HLA alleles, especially DR and DQ, strongly co-occurred. Several of the top co-occurrence clusters appeared to be linked to parvovirus B19, influenza, CMV and Epstein-Barr virus, according to a later analysis. A few of the identified cytomegalovirus-associated TCR beta chains were confirmed in vitro to be specific for cytomegalovirus antigens. Immune exposure information for the cohort was limited to CMV serostatus. Correlated functional status among segregating V segments might reflect linkage disequilibrium, but an unknown experimental factor could not be ruled out. Across donors, most TCR sequences were observed very rarely, whereas some public TCRs were present in many individuals. Roughly uniform sequencing depth across donors was assumed in presence/absence analyses, although this assumption may not hold. A later genetic analysis reported fewer N-insertions in productive TCRs among donors in an Asian-associated ancestry cluster than the roughly 700-donor mean. Most CMV-associated TCR beta chains appeared to be HLA-restricted in a later analysis, and the HLA associations seemed to be driven largely by CMV exposure. The 87-base-pair reads could not distinguish some IMGT-functional V segments, including TRBV6-2 and TRBV6-3, so those segments were excluded. A cluster of highly shared sequence variants was judged likely to represent a technical artifact of the sequencing pipeline. In both the original and validation cohorts, the classifier was reported to diagnose cytomegalovirus status with high specificity and sensitivity. In a later analysis, the rate of TCR association differed among HLA loci, with DRB1 alleles having the most associated TCRs and HLA-C alleles having the fewest. Broadly in line with IMGT annotations, most TCR beta V segments showed up in productive rearrangements about 87% or about 30% of the time in an earlier analysis of several hundred of the donors. The authors suggested that the approach could potentially be extended to other disease states and immunological phenotypes. Because some donors lacked HLA typing at each locus, the association tests relied only on the typed subset.

V trim: 4 bases; J trim: 2 bases; unmatched bases: 4. In the germline V gene (reference sequence), CDR1 corresponds to SGHNT and CDR2 to YYREEE. Its CDR3 holds 17 amino acids, cysteine through phenylalanine. Only the CDR3 portion is preserved as DNA: 51 bases, with reading frame beginning at the first base. Libraries were prepared through the immunoSEQ multiplex PCR assay. A mixture of 60 forward primers for TCR Vbeta segments and 13 reverse primers for TCR Jbeta segments was used in the multiplex PCR. A multiplex PCR assay on genomic DNA amplified the CDR3 region of rearranged TCR beta genes. The Illumina HiSeq System was used to sequence the amplified TCR beta libraries as 87-base-pair reads. Processing in the source paper ran as follows. Across the 600 to 700 repertoires, a later analysis counted tens of millions of unique TCR beta chains, around 11 million of which were shared by at least two donors. Raw reads were error-corrected and collapsed into unique sequences by a nearest-neighbor algorithm in which closely related sequences were merged to remove PCR and sequencing errors. CDR3 sequences were aligned to IMGT reference sequences to assign V, D and J gene segments. For a sequence to be retained, at least a six-nucleotide match to both a V gene segment and a J gene segment was required. Rearrangements were called productive when the CDR3 lacked stop codons and stayed in frame with V and J; all others were non-productive. CDR3 was defined by IMGT convention, running from the second conserved V-encoded cysteine to the conserved J-encoded phenylalanine. Sequences without an unambiguous match to a single V gene segment were excluded from the earlier analysis of about 600 of the donors. An earlier analysis of just under 600 of the donors called V segments functional above 56.7% productive rearrangements and segregating when the between-donor standard deviation exceeded 5%. A statistical classification framework was built to diagnose cytomegalovirus status from the catalog of TCR beta chain sequences. A later analysis assigned V and J genes by comparing TCR nucleotide sequences with IMGT/GENE-DB human TR gene sequences. A later analysis assigned CDR3 sequences and most-parsimonious VDJ recombination scenarios with the TCRdist pipeline. In a later analysis, each TCR beta chain was defined by its CDR3 amino acid sequence together with its V-gene family, and reads lacking a unique V-gene family were excluded. In a later analysis, several hundred highly shared, low-generation-probability nucleotide sequences were removed to address suspected cross-contamination and a sequencing artifact. For each public chain, a later analysis derived a clonal expansion index from normalized ranks of inferred template counts within each repertoire. In a later analysis, generation probabilities were computed using a VDJ recombination model fitted to out-of-frame rearrangements, and the results were checked against IGoR. In a later analysis, hypergeometric tests were used to score TCR-TCR, TCR-HLA and TCR-CMV co-occurrence, with a repertoire-size bias correction applied to TCR pairs. In a later analysis, false discovery rates were estimated by permuting HLA or CMV assignments 20 times. In a later analysis, co-occurring TCRs were grouped using DBSCAN, and TCRdist sequence similarity was added for clustering within HLA-allele-positive subsets. Co-occurrence clustering excluded repertoires with fewer than 30,000 or more than 120,000 public chains, plus five with anomalous nucleotide sharing. TCRdb limited this immuneACCESS table to in-frame rearrangements with V and J called. A share of clones is missing; checked studies link under half to unresolved V genes, and the rest is unexplained. The V and J calls and the clone size are those of that table, but D and trimming were determined from the DNA. This sample holds nearly 100,000 clones; 76% were observed only once. Clones ranked in the top ten supply roughly 19% of the sample.

As regards this clone: Its target antigen remains unknown. Per-nucleotide qualities are absent, and no much larger clonotype sits a single base away. Other nucleotide sequences in the sample specify the same CDR3.

The cohort comprised some 700 healthy bone marrow donors. All cohort members were sampled while nominally healthy, although unrecorded immune exposures were likely present. The donor was CMV seropositive and belonged to the group of more than 250 seropositive cohort members. A peripheral blood sample was collected from each donor, and TCR beta sequencing was performed on peripheral blood mononuclear cells. The Qiagen DNeasy Blood Extraction Kit was used to extract genomic DNA from the blood cell samples. The sequencing sample was made of PBMCs. The chain employs TRBV5-4 and TRBJ2-6, and 12 junction bases match TRBD2. The TCR sequence derives from a woman aged 55-69 years in good health and CMV-seropositive. The CDR3 region reads CASSGLAGGAGANVLTF. The DNA reads TGTGCCAGCAGCGGGCTAGCGGGGGGGGCTGGGGCCAACGTCCTGACTTTC.